This is a list of T cell receptor beta chains from one sample in a study of response to subunit inactivated influenza vaccine. MiXCR, applied by TCRdb to the RT-PCR reads, yields one record per CDR3 protein. Here the sample spans about 520,000 distinct CDR3 sequences, approximately 7.7% being singletons. The source material was PBMCs from blood, sampled approximately 25 months after vaccination. These receptors came from a man aged 50 to 75 who received an inactivated influenza vaccine. Each CDR3 is given with its conserved first and last residue. The D gene is left open where the match is weak. Clone size appears in some rows only: once, few, many, or a class for an expanded clone.

D gene: .
clone size: many
J gene: TRBJ2-7
V gene: TRBV3-1
CDR3 protein: CASSRTTDLTNEQYF
CDR3 DNA: TGTGCCAGCAGCCGGACTACCGACTTGACGAACGAGCAGTACTTC

D gene: TRBD1
clone size: .
J gene: TRBJ2-2
V gene: TRBV5-1
CDR3 protein: CASSLQGASTGELFF
CDR3 DNA: TGCGCCAGCAGCTTACAGGGGGCTAGCACCGGGGAGCTGTTTTTT

D gene: .
clone size: .
J gene: TRBJ2-7
V gene: TRBV7-6
CDR3 protein: CASSLSRTSRDEQYF
CDR3 DNA: TGTGCCAGCAGCTTATCTCGGACATCCCGGGACGAGCAGTACTTC

D gene: .
clone size: few
J gene: TRBJ2-3
V gene: TRBV10-1
CDR3 protein: CASSESGGTDTQYF
CDR3 DNA: TGCGCCAGCAGTGAGAGCGGAGGCACAGATACGCAGTATTTT

D gene: TRBD1
clone size: many
J gene: TRBJ2-2
V gene: TRBV11-2
CDR3 protein: CASSLTGVEYSGELFF
CDR3 DNA: TGTGCCAGCAGCTTGACAGGGGTAGAGTATTCCGGGGAGCTGTTTTTT

D gene: .
clone size: few
J gene: TRBJ2-3
V gene: TRBV7-8
CDR3 protein: CASSYDGSDTQYF
CDR3 DNA: TGTGCCAGCAGCTATGACGGGTCGGATACGCAGTATTTT

D gene: TRBD1
clone size: .
J gene: TRBJ2-1
V gene: TRBV20-1
CDR3 protein: CSAPTGSSYNEQFF
CDR3 DNA: TGCAGTGCTCCGACAGGGAGCTCCTACAATGAGCAGTTCTTC

D gene: TRBD1
clone size: few
J gene: TRBJ2-3
V gene: TRBV6-1
CDR3 protein: CASTQTGGGTQYF
CDR3 DNA: TGTGCCAGCACCCAGACAGGGGGCGGGACGCAGTATTTT

D gene: .
clone size: .
J gene: TRBJ2-5
V gene: TRBV3-1
CDR3 protein: CASSHYGTNQETQYF
CDR3 DNA: TGTGCCAGCAGCCACTACGGGACAAACCAAGAGACCCAGTACTTC

D gene: .
clone size: few
J gene: TRBJ2-6
V gene: TRBV5-6
CDR3 protein: CASSRNIGANVLTF
CDR3 DNA: TGTGCCAGCAGCCGAAACATTGGGGCCAACGTCCTGACTTTC

D gene: .
clone size: .
J gene: TRBJ2-7
V gene: TRBV7-9
CDR3 protein: CASSLEPRGRSEQYF
CDR3 DNA: TGTGCCAGCAGCTTAGAGCCCAGGGGACGATCCGAGCAGTACTTC

D gene: .
clone size: few
J gene: TRBJ1-3
V gene: TRBV29-1
CDR3 protein: CSVEDLGNTIYF
CDR3 DNA: TGCAGCGTTGAAGATCTGGGAAACACCATATATTTT

D gene: TRBD2
clone size: .
J gene: TRBJ2-5
V gene: TRBV5-4
CDR3 protein: CASSRSGEKETQYF
CDR3 DNA: TGTGCCAGCAGCCGTAGCGGGGAGAAAGAGACCCAGTACTTC

D gene: .
clone size: .
J gene: TRBJ1-4
V gene: TRBV7-9
CDR3 protein: CASSFTTNEKLFF
CDR3 DNA: TGTGCCAGCAGCTTTACAACTAATGAAAAACTGTTTTTT

D gene: .
clone size: .
J gene: TRBJ1-1
V gene: TRBV29-1
CDR3 protein: CSALPNTEAFF
CDR3 DNA: TGCAGCGCCCTCCCCAACACTGAAGCTTTCTTT

D gene: TRBD1
clone size: .
J gene: TRBJ2-3
V gene: TRBV12-3/TRBV12-4
CDR3 protein: CASSAEQGARRTQYF
CDR3 DNA: TGTGCCAGCAGTGCCGAACAGGGGGCGCGCCGTACGCAGTATTTT

D gene: TRBD1
clone size: many
J gene: TRBJ2-7
V gene: TRBV12-3/TRBV12-4
CDR3 protein: CASSPWDSYEQYF
CDR3 DNA: TGTGCCAGCAGTCCCTGGGACAGCTACGAGCAGTACTTC

D gene: .
clone size: many
J gene: TRBJ2-4
V gene: TRBV6-2/TRBV6-3
CDR3 protein: CASRLPGGDIQYF
CDR3 DNA: TGTGCCAGCAGGCTACCTGGGGGTGACATTCAGTACTTC

D gene: .
clone size: few
J gene: TRBJ1-1
V gene: TRBV23-1
CDR3 protein: CASKGRSATEAFF
CDR3 DNA: TGCGCCAGCAAGGGCCGTTCGGCCACTGAAGCTTTCTTT

D gene: .
clone size: many
J gene: TRBJ2-2
V gene: TRBV10-3
CDR3 protein: CAISESIGTGELFF
CDR3 DNA: TGTGCCATCAGTGAGTCGATTGGGACCGGGGAGCTGTTTTTT

D gene: TRBD2
clone size: many
J gene: TRBJ2-1
V gene: TRBV20-1
CDR3 protein: CSAPRTSGNYNEQFF
CDR3 DNA: TGCAGTGCTCCCAGGACTAGCGGGAACTACAATGAGCAGTTCTTC

D gene: .
clone size: few
J gene: TRBJ2-5
V gene: TRBV29-1
CDR3 protein: CSVLRTAPQETQYF
CDR3 DNA: TGCAGCGTCCTCAGGACGGCGCCTCAAGAGACCCAGTACTTC

D gene: .
clone size: many
J gene: TRBJ2-2
V gene: TRBV3-1
CDR3 protein: CASSQSWGELFF
CDR3 DNA: TGTGCCAGCAGCCAATCTTGGGGGGAGCTGTTTTTT

D gene: .
clone size: few
J gene: TRBJ1-1
V gene: TRBV3-1
CDR3 protein: CASSSLSGGEAFF
CDR3 DNA: TGTGCCAGCAGCTCATTAAGCGGAGGTGAAGCTTTCTTT

D gene: .
clone size: .
J gene: TRBJ1-1
V gene: TRBV20-1
CDR3 protein: CSAETGHSEAFF
CDR3 DNA: TGCAGTGCTGAGACCGGCCATAGTGAAGCTTTCTTT

D gene: .
clone size: .
J gene: TRBJ1-2
V gene: TRBV4-2
CDR3 protein: CASTPGSGRGEGYTF
CDR3 DNA: TGTGCCAGCACCCCCGGGTCAGGGAGAGGAGAAGGCTACACCTTC

D gene: TRBD1
clone size: many
J gene: TRBJ2-1
V gene: TRBV29-1
CDR3 protein: CSVEEQGVEQFF
CDR3 DNA: TGCAGCGTTGAGGAACAGGGGGTTGAGCAGTTCTTC

D gene: TRBD2
clone size: few
J gene: TRBJ2-7
V gene: TRBV5-1
CDR3 protein: CASSSLAGNSYEQYF
CDR3 DNA: TGCGCCAGCAGTTCCCTAGCGGGTAACTCCTACGAGCAGTACTTC

D gene: .
clone size: .
J gene: TRBJ2-5
V gene: TRBV5-1
CDR3 protein: CASSLSPPPETQYF
CDR3 DNA: TGCGCCAGCAGCCTGTCCCCACCCCCAGAGACCCAGTACTTC

D gene: .
clone size: few
J gene: TRBJ2-3
V gene: TRBV10-3
CDR3 protein: CAISGQPRDTQYF
CDR3 DNA: TGTGCCATCAGTGGACAGCCGCGAGATACGCAGTATTTT

D gene: .
clone size: many
J gene: TRBJ2-7
V gene: TRBV5-6
CDR3 protein: CASSASYEQYF
CDR3 DNA: TGTGCCAGCAGCGCCTCCTACGAGCAGTACTTC

D gene: TRBD1
clone size: few
J gene: TRBJ2-3
V gene: TRBV25-1
CDR3 protein: CASSELGQGGRDTQYF
CDR3 DNA: TGTGCCAGCAGCGAACTTGGACAGGGAGGAAGAGATACGCAGTATTTT

D gene: .
clone size: many
J gene: TRBJ2-7
V gene: TRBV5-1
CDR3 protein: CASSPPDRTYEQYF
CDR3 DNA: TGCGCCAGCAGCCCCCCAGACAGAACCTACGAGCAGTACTTC